The clone carrying this T cell receptor (beta chain) was recorded many times. The CDR3 is 18 amino acids. Germline V gene data show CDR1 as SGHDT and CDR2 as YYEEEE. The J segment lost 1 base and the V segment lost 4 bases, leaving 15 bases of the junction unmatched. TCRdb independently ran MiXCR on the RT-PCR reads; one entry per CDR3 protein. The repertoire holds 800,000 to 1,000,000 distinct CDR3 sequences, with more than 15% as singletons. The entry originates in a study of patients and donors after allogeneic stem cell transplantation. The V and J genes are TRBV5-6 and TRBJ2-5; 8 nucleotides agree with TRBD2. Sequencing was performed on blood, either unsorted or a sorted T cell fraction (not recorded which). The TCR was taken from a human donor who was either an allogeneic HSCT recipient or a stem cell or donor lymphocyte infusion donor (not recorded which). It is not recorded whose cells these are; they may come from a transplant donor. CDR3 residues: CASSGDWAGGTSQETQYF. The CDR3 DNA follows: TGTGCCAGCAGCGGTGACTGGGCGGGGGGCACCTCCCAAGAGACCCAGTACTTC.